The clone carrying this T cell receptor (beta chain) was recorded many times. Its antigen is undetermined. The data were obtained in a study of T cells in Graves' hyperthyroidism and ophthalmopathy. Study-wide points: Most thyroid clonotypes with frequency above 0.001 were detected in blood.

Amplification of TCR beta CDR3 regions was performed using RNA transcripts as template. A first-round RT-PCR of the TCR CDR3 used the HTBI primer set. MiXCR, run by TCRdb on the multiplex PCR reads, gives a single entry per CDR3 protein. This sample has 500,000 to 750,000 distinct CDR3 sequences, with approximately 14% found just once. There are 15 residues in the CDR3. J gave up 4 bases and V 3 bases, and 8 bases lay outside the gene matches. Germline CDR1 SGHTS, CDR2 YDEGEE. For the diagnoses, clinical symptoms, serum thyroxine and TRAb, thyroid ultrasound and orbital computed tomography were used. The sequencing input was blood. The chain recombines TRBV5-8 with TRBJ2-7, with 9 bases fitting TRBD1. The TCR sequence derives from a woman aged 25-40 years with Graves' hyperthyroidism. CDR3 protein: CASSSTGTGRYEQYF. The CDR3 nucleotides are TGTGCCAGCAGCTCCACCGGGACAGGGCGGTACGAGCAGTACTTC. The full variable domain, rest sourced from reference TRBV5-8 and TRBJ2-7, is EAGVTQSPTHLIKTRGQQATLRCSPISGHTSVYWYQQALGLGLQFLLWYDEGEERNRGNFPPRFSGRQFPNYSSELNVNALELEDSALYLCASSSTGTGRYEQYFGPGTRLTVT.